The entry below describes one T cell receptor beta chain. Antigen specificity is unknown. Researchers ran the PCR with 60 Vbeta and 13 Jbeta primers. Profiling relied on immunoSEQ multiplex PCR, and the TCRdb table lists in-frame clones only, not all of them. The top ten clones hold around 8% of a sample with 160,000 or so clones, around 80% of them seen once. The data derive from a study of cytomegalovirus exposure and HLA in healthy donors. The CDR3 has 16 amino acids. Germline V gene data show CDR1 as MGHRA and CDR2 as YSYEKL. The J segment lost 5 bases and the V segment lost 0 bases, leaving 8 bases of the junction unmatched. The study's findings and limits: Associated with HLA alleles at 0.05 false discovery rate in a later analysis were some 18,000 TCR beta sequences. Prior analysis indicated that the majority of TCR beta V segments exhibited productivity approximately 90% or approximately 30% of the time. The only immune exposure information that was available was CMV serostatus.

Sequenced input: PBMCs. The sequence came from a male donor in good health and CMV-seropositive. The chain has TRBV4-1 and TRBJ2-5, with 8 nucleotides matching TRBD2. This chain's CDR3 is CASSQDQRGPGETQYF. The CDR3 bases are TGCGCCAGCAGCCAAGACCAGCGGGGGCCTGGGGAGACCCAGTACTTC.